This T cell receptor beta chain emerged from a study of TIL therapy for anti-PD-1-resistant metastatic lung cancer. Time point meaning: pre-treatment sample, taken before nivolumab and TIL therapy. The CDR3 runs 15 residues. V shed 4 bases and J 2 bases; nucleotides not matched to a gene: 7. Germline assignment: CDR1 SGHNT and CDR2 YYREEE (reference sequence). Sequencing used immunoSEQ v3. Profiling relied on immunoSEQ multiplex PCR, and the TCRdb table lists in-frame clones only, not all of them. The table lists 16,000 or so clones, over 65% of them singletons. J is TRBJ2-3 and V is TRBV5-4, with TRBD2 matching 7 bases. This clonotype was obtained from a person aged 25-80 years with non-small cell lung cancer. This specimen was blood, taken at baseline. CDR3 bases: TGTGCCAGCAGCCCCCCGGGACTACTCACAGATACGCAGTATTTT. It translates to CASSPPGLLTDTQYF.